The clone carrying this T cell receptor beta chain was observed many times. The antigen remains unidentified. This specimen comes from a study of T-cell memory formation after mild COVID-19. Study-level results: Memory from before infection featured some responding clones, which suggests cross-reactive memory joined. The CD4+ clones that contracted clustered mainly within CM and EM, and the CD8+ clones concentrated in EMRA.

TCRdb itself ran the 5' RACE reads through MiXCR, one entry per CDR3 protein. The sample lists approximately 400,000 distinct CDR3 sequences, roughly 18% occurring once. The receptor was derived from a man aged 18-30 years who had mild COVID-19 (a few samples of this study predate the infection). Cell type and time point are not known. Sequencing was carried out using PBMCs or a T cell subset sorted from them (not recorded which).

CDR3 amino acids: CASSLDLRDTEAFF. The CDR3 DNA follows: TGCGCCAGCAGCCTAGACTTACGGGACACTGAAGCTTTCTTT. The chain uses TRBV5-1 and TRBJ1-1; D not resolved. V lost 4 bases to trimming and J lost 3 bases, with 13 bases between them. Germline V lookup: CDR1 SGHRS, CDR2 YFSETQ. This CDR3 contains 14 residues.